This T cell receptor (beta chain) was profiled in a study of post-analysis software for immune sequencing data. At the level of the study: Included among the disease courses, which were recorded for the cohort, were relapsing-remitting, secondary progressive and progressive-relapsing multiple sclerosis.

The CDR3 runs 12 residues. V was trimmed by 4 bases and J by 3 bases, leaving 7 bases between them. Germline CDR1 SGHTA, CDR2 FQGTGA. Worth noting for this clonotype: Its antigen is undetermined.

Unique molecular identifiers had been added to the TCR beta cDNA libraries. The authors obtained about 520,000 cDNA molecules from roughly 1 to 10 million T cells. TCRdb redid the calling of the PCR reads with MiXCR, one entry per CDR3 protein. The table lists 650,000 to 900,000 distinct CDR3 sequences, just over 45% of them singletons, with over 4.5% in the top ten. Broader study findings: The five TRBV segments detected at higher frequency in patients than in controls included TRBV5-6, TRBV5-1 and TRBV20-1. For normalized Chao1 diversity, multiple sclerosis patients scored significantly lower than controls did.

The sample consisted of blood. This chain links TRBV7-3 with TRBJ2-7; D unresolved. The clonotype originates from a girl aged 10-17 years with multiple sclerosis. CDR3 loop: CASSSANYEQYF. The CDR3, as DNA: TGTGCCAGCAGCTCGGCAAACTACGAGCAGTACTTC. Looking up the rest from reference TRBV7-3 and TRBJ2-7 gives the full variable domain: GAGVSQTPSNKVTEKGKYVELRCDPISGHTALYWYRQSLGQGPEFLIYFQGTGAADDSGLPNDRFFAVRPEGSVSTLKIQRTERGDSAVYLCASSSANYEQYFGPGTRLTVT.